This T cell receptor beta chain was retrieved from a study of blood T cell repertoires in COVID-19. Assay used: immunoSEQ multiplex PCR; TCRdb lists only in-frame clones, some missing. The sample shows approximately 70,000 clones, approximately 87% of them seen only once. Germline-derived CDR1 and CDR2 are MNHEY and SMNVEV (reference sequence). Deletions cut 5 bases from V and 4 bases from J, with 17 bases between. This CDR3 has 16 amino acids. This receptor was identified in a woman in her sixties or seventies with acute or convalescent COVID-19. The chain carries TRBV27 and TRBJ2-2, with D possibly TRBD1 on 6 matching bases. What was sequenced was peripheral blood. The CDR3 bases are TGTGCCAGCAGTCCTTCAGTGGGACATTTCACCGGGGAGCTGTTTTTT. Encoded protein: CASSPSVGHFTGELFF.